This TCR beta chain was found in a study of T cells in tuberculosis. Whole-study context: CD1B tetramers identified T cells specific for mycobacterial lipid GMM.

Germline assignment: CDR1 SEHNR and CDR2 FQNEAQ (reference sequence). The CDR3 consists of 18 residues. The V gene end was trimmed by 4 bases and the J gene end by 4 bases; junction bases not matched to a gene: 17. Only in-frame clones appear in the TCRdb table, and some are missing; sequencing was by immunoSEQ multiplex PCR. Of 29,000 or so clones listed, over 90% are singletons. The chain employs TRBV7-9 and TRBJ2-5; 8 bases are a match to TRBD2. Sequencing was performed on PBMCs. This TCR derives from a donor under 30 with latent tuberculosis or without tuberculosis infection. CDR3 nucleotides: TGTGCCAGCAGCTCCGAGTACCGACTAGCGTCAGGTGTAGAGACCCAGTACTTC. This encodes CASSSEYRLASGVETQYF.